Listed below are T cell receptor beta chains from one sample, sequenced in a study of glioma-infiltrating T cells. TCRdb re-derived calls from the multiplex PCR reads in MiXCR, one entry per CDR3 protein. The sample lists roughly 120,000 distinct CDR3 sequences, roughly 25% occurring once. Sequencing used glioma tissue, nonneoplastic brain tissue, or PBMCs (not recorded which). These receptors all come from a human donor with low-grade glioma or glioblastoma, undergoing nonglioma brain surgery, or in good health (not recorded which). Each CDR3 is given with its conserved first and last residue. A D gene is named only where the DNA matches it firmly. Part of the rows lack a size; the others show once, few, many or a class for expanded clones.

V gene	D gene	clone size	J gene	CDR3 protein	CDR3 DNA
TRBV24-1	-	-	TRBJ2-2	CAPRASPRARPGLPGALFF	TGTGCCCCCCGTGCCTCCCCTCGGGCCCGCCCCGGGCTCCCCGGGGCGCTGTTTTTT
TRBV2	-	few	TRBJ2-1	CASSEASVVGYNEQFF	TGTGCCAGCAGTGAAGCTTCGGTGGTTGGCTACAATGAGCAGTTCTTC
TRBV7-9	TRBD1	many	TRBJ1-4	CASSLETGNEKLFF	TGTGCCAGCAGCTTAGAGACAGGGAATGAAAAACTGTTTTTT
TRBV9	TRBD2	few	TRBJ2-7	CASSGTSGRNEQYF	TGTGCCAGCAGCGGGACTAGCGGGAGGAACGAGCAGTACTTC
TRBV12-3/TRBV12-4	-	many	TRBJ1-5	CASSSPDSQPQHF	TGTGCCAGCAGTTCTCCGGACAGTCAGCCCCAGCATTTT
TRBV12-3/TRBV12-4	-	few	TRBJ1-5	CASSLYKRPHNQPQHF	TGTGCCAGCAGTTTATATAAGCGGCCGCACAATCAGCCCCAGCATTTT
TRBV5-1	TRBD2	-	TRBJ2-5	CASSLGLAMETQYF	TGCGCCAGCAGCTTGGGACTAGCAATGGAGACCCAGTACTTC
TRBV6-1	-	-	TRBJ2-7	CASRFDRRRLREQYF	TGTGCCAGCAGGTTCGACAGGAGGCGACTGAGAGAGCAGTACTTC
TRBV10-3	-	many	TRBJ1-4	CAISDSGQNEKLFF	TGTGCCATCAGTGATTCCGGGCAGAATGAAAAACTGTTTTTT
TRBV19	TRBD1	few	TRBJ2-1	CASRYRGINNEQFF	TGTGCCAGTAGATACAGGGGTATTAACAATGAGCAGTTCTTC
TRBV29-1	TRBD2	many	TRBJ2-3	CSAPSGSSDTQYF	TGCAGCGCACCTAGCGGGAGTTCAGATACGCAGTATTTT
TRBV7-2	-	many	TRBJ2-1	CASSWRPLRYDGQFF	TGTGCCAGCAGCTGGCGACCCTTACGTTACGATGGGCAGTTCTTC
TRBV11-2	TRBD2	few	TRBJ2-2	CASSPIAGRRTGELFF	TGTGCCAGCAGCCCCATAGCGGGGAGGCGTACCGGGGAGCTGTTTTTT
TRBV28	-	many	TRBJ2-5	CASSTPWQQETQYF	TGTGCCAGCAGTACCCCGTGGCAGCAAGAGACCCAGTACTTC
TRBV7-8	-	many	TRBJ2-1	CASTQEQSYNEQFF	TGTGCCAGCACCCAGGAGCAGTCCTACAATGAGCAGTTCTTC
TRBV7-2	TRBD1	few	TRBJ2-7	CASSLVGQLQLEQYF	TGTGCCAGCAGCTTAGTGGGACAGTTACAACTGGAGCAGTACTTC
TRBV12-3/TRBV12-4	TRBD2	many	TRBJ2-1	CASRPTSGSTYNEQFF	TGTGCCAGCAGACCAACTAGCGGGTCCACCTACAATGAGCAGTTCTTC
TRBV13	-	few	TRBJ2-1	CASGAGTYNEQFF	TGTGCCAGCGGCGCGGGAACCTACAATGAGCAGTTCTTC
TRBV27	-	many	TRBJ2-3	CASSRQGYTDTQYF	TGTGCCAGCAGTCGTCAGGGTTACACAGATACGCAGTATTTT
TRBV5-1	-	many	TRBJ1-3	CASGGDGNTIYF	TGCGCCAGCGGGGGGGACGGAAACACCATATATTTT
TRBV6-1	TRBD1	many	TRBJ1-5	CATTASGQGGQPQHF	TGTGCCACCACCGCGAGTGGGCAGGGGGGGCAGCCCCAGCATTTT
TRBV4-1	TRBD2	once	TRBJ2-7	CASSPVWIGTSSNEQYF	TGCGCCAGCAGCCCCGTCTGGATCGGGACTAGCAGCAATGAGCAGTACTTC
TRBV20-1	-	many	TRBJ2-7	CSATMMDQTYEQYF	TGCAGTGCTACGATGATGGACCAGACCTACGAGCAGTACTTC
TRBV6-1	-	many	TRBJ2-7	CASRLRDGLVYEQYF	TGTGCCAGCAGGCTCCGGGACGGTCTCGTCTACGAGCAGTACTTC
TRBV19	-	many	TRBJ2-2	CASTPLGRTNTGELFF	TGTGCCAGTACCCCCCTGGGGCGGACCAACACCGGGGAGCTGTTTTTT
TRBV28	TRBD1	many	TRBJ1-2	CASSIPTGTYGYTF	TGTGCCAGTTCGATTCCGACAGGGACCTATGGCTACACCTTC
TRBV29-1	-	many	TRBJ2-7	CSVGAASSYEQYF	TGCAGCGTTGGGGCAGCTAGCTCCTACGAGCAGTACTTC
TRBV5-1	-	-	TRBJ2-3	CASGAEQNTDTQYF	TGCGCCAGTGGAGCGGAACAAAACACAGATACGCAGTATTTT
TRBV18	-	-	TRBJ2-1	CASSPPVQGVYNEQFF	TGTGCCAGCTCACCACCGGTACAGGGCGTCTACAATGAGCAGTTCTTC
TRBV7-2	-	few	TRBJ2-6	CASSLAGAGANVLTF	TGTGCCAGCAGCTTAGCGGGCGCTGGGGCCAACGTCCTGACTTTC
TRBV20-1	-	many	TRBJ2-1	CSARGTVYNEQFF	TGCAGTGCTAGAGGGACTGTATACAATGAGCAGTTCTTC
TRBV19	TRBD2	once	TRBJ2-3	CARSIGLAGTDTQYF	TGTGCCCGTAGTATAGGACTAGCGGGGACAGATACGCAGTATTTT
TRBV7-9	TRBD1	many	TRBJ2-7	CASSWDRLGDEQYF	TGTGCCAGCAGCTGGGACAGGTTGGGGGACGAGCAGTACTTC
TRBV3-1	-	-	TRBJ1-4	CASSGTGSEKLFF	TGTGCCAGCAGCGGTACAGGTAGTGAAAAACTGTTTTTT
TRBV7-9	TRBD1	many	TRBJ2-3	CASSQTGTGPTDTQYF	TGTGCCAGCAGCCAAACCGGGACAGGGCCAACAGATACGCAGTATTTT
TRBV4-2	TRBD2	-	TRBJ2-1	CASQESRERRF	TGTGCCAGCCAAGAATCGCGGGAGCGCCGCTTC
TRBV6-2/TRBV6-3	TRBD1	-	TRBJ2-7	CASTKTGSHNEQYF	TGTGCCAGCACAAAGACAGGGTCCCACAATGAACAGTACTTC
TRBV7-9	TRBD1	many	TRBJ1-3	CASSWTGGEGNTIYF	TGTGCCAGCAGCTGGACAGGGGGTGAAGGAAACACCATATATTTT
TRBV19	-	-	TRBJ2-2	CASSPDGYTGELFF	TGTGCCAGTAGTCCGGACGGATACACCGGGGAGCTGTTTTTT
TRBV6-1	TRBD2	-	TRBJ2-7	CASRAGEWVSYEQYF	TGCGCCAGCAGGGCGGGAGAGTGGGTTTCCTACGAGCAGTACTTC
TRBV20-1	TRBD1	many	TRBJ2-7	CSAARTGAFYEQYF	TGCAGTGCGGCGAGGACAGGGGCGTTTTACGAGCAGTACTTC
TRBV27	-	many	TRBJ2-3	CASSPRGSHTDTQYF	TGTGCCAGCAGTCCCCGAGGGTCCCACACAGATACGCAGTATTTT
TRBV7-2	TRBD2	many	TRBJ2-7	CASSVSGRTNEQYF	TGTGCCAGCAGCGTTAGCGGGAGAACAAACGAGCAGTACTTC
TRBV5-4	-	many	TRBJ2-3	CASSFFDWGRDTQYF	TGTGCCAGCAGCTTTTTCGACTGGGGCAGAGATACGCAGTATTTT
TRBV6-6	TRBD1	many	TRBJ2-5	CASSYSGQGRIKTEYQETQYF	TGTGCCAGCAGTTACTCGGGACAGGGCCGAATAAAAACAGAGTACCAAGAGACCCAGTACTTC
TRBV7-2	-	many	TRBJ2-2	CASSLASGITGELFF	TGTGCCAGCAGCTTAGCATCGGGAATCACCGGGGAGCTGTTTTTT
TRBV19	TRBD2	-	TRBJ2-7	CASSKRGTSGSYEQYF	TGTGCCAGTAGTAAGCGTGGGACTAGCGGGAGCTACGAGCAGTACTTC
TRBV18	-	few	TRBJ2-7	CASSQGTSYEQYF	TGTGCCAGCTCACAGGGGACTTCCTACGAGCAGTACTTC
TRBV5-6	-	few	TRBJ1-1	CASSPEWNTEAFF	TGTGCCAGCAGCCCGGAGTGGAACACTGAAGCTTTCTTT
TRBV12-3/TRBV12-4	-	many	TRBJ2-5	CASGRGRETQYF	TGTGCCAGTGGTAGGGGACGGGAGACCCAGTACTTC
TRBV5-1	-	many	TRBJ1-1	CASSIGGKNTEAFF	TGCGCCAGCAGCATTGGCGGCAAGAACACTGAAGCTTTCTTT
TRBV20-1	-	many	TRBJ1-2	CSARERRGGPYGYTF	TGCAGTGCTAGAGAGAGGAGGGGCGGCCCCTATGGCTACACCTTC
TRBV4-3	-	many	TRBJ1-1	CASTNTLAGGTEAFF	TGCGCCAGCACCAATACCCTTGCGGGGGGAACTGAAGCTTTCTTT
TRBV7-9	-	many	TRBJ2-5	CASSLVSQETQYF	TGTGCCAGCAGCTTAGTTTCCCAAGAGACCCAGTACTTC
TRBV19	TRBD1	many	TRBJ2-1	CASSIESSAGGEQFF	TGTGCCAGTAGTATAGAAAGTTCGGCAGGGGGTGAGCAGTTCTTC